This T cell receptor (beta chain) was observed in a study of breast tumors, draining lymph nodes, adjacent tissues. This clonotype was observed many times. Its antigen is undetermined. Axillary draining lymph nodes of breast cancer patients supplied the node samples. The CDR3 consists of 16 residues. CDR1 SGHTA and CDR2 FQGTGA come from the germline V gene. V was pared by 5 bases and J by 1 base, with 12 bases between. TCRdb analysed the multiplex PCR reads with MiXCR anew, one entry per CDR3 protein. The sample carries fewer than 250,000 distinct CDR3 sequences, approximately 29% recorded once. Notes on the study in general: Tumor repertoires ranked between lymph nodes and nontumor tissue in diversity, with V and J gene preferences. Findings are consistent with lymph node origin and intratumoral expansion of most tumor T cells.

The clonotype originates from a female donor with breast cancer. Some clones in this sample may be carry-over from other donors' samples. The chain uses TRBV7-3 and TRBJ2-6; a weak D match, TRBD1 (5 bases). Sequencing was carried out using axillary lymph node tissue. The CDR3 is CASSPPQGSGANVLTF. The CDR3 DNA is TGTGCCAGCAGCCCCCCCCAGGGATCTGGGGCCAACGTCCTGACTTTC.